Each of the 32 T cell receptor beta chains below was sequenced from the same sample in a study of T cell clusters in autoimmune cytopenias. Multiplex touch-down PCR amplified TRB using TRB-A and TRB-B pools in one tube. TCRdb reprocessed the multiplex PCR reads; each CDR3 protein has one entry and no DNA is given. This sample lists under 15,000 distinct CDR3 sequences; its ten largest clones have 3% to 3.5%. TRB amplification used around 260 ng of peripheral blood genomic DNA. The source material was peripheral blood. The receptors derive from a human donor with an autoimmune cytopenia or autoimmune hepatitis (not recorded which).

This chain connects TRBV6-6 to TRBJ1-6; the TCRdb D gene call, TRBD1, has no DNA to confirm it. The CDR3 is 15 residues long. CDR1 and CDR2 (germline): MNHNY, SVGAGI (reference sequence). CDR3 sequence reads: CASSYSSGGQSPLHF.

V is TRBV10-3 and J is TRBJ2-3; TCRdb picks TRBD2, but there is no DNA to check that call. CDR1 is ENHRY, CDR2 SYGVKD, per germline. The CDR3 totals 16 residues. The CDR3 loop is CAITPTSGRSADTQYF.

The rearrangement uses TRBV6-5 and TRBJ2-5; TCRdb's assignment of TRBD2 cannot be checked, as there is no DNA. Germline values: CDR1 MNHEY, CDR2 SVGAGI. This CDR3 is built from 12 residues. The CDR3 region is CASSRGDQTQYF.

The gene calls are TRBV6-2 or TRBV6-3 and TRBJ2-1; the D call of TRBD1 rests on TCRdb alone, since no DNA is present to check it. Germline V gene data show CDR1 as MNHEY and CDR2 as SVGEGT. The CDR3 is 17 residues long. The chain's CDR3 is CASSYKTDYRGQNEQFF.

Judged by frequency, this clonotype is medium-sized. This rearrangement joins TRBV19 to TRBJ2-6; absent DNA, TCRdb's TRBD1 call cannot be checked. The CDR3 sequence is 14 residues long. Germline values: CDR1 LNHDA, CDR2 SQIVND (reference sequence). This CDR3 reads CASGEGAGANVLTF.

This chain links TRBV6-1 with TRBJ2-1; TCRdb's D call, TRBD1, is unchecked because there is no DNA. The CDR3 spans 11 residues. Germline CDR1 is MNHNS and CDR2 is SASEGT. The CDR3 protein is CASRGRDIPFF.

V usage is TRBV12-3 or TRBV12-4 and J usage is TRBJ2-5; TCRdb calls TRBD2, which cannot be checked without DNA. CDR3 length: 13 residues. The CDR3 protein is CASSRDFQETQYF.

The genes are TRBV6-5 and TRBJ2-1; the D call of TRBD1 rests on TCRdb alone, since no DNA is present to check it. The length of the CDR3 is 17 residues. CDR1 is MNHEY and CDR2 is SVGAGI in the germline V gene. CDR3 sequence reads: CASSYSKTGGAFNEQFF.

The rearrangement links TRBV6-5 to TRBJ2-2. The CDR3 spans 15 residues. Germline-derived CDR1 and CDR2 are MNHEY and SVGAGI. The CDR3 is CASREAKMNTGELFF.

CDR3 region: CASSLLLAGIGEQFF. J is TRBJ2-1 and V is TRBV27; no DNA is available, so the TRBD2 call from TCRdb remains unchecked. Germline values: CDR1 MNHEY, CDR2 SMNVEV (reference sequence). The CDR3 spans 15 residues.

The chain has TRBV12-3 or TRBV12-4 and TRBJ2-2; TCRdb proposes TRBD1, but this gene call is untestable without DNA. The CDR3 totals 13 residues. The CDR3 reads CASGQGIRGELFF.

The chain carries TRBV18 and TRBJ2-5; TCRdb's assignment of TRBD1 cannot be checked, as there is no DNA. The CDR3 consists of 14 residues. The germline V gene has CDR1 KGHSH and CDR2 LQKENI. The CDR3 sequence: CASSMGQVQETQYF.

J is TRBJ2-7 and V is TRBV13. The length of the CDR3 is 11 residues. The germline gives CDR1 PRHDT, CDR2 FYEKMQ (reference sequence). The CDR3 region is CASSLHYEQYF.

This clonotype is called medium-sized based on its frequency. The chain combines TRBV5-6 with TRBJ2-2; absent DNA, TCRdb's TRBD2 call cannot be checked. CDR1 and CDR2 from the germline V gene are SGHDT and YYEEEE. CDR3 size: 13 residues. CDR3 protein: CASRPAGAGELFF.

According to its frequency, this clonotype is medium-sized (0.01 to 0.1%). The CDR3 sequence is CSAQALGSYEQYF. This chain connects TRBV29-1 to TRBJ2-7. The CDR3 is 13 residues long. Per germline, CDR1 SQVTM and CDR2 ANQGSEA.

The gene calls are TRBV5-1 and TRBJ2-5; TCRdb calls TRBD1, which cannot be checked without DNA. The V gene's germline CDR1 is SGHRS and CDR2 YFSETQ. The CDR3 covers 15 residues. The CDR3: CASSLGQGMMETQYF.

The genes are TRBV7-6 and TRBJ2-2. Per germline, CDR1 SGHVS and CDR2 FNYEAQ. The CDR3 has 13 amino acids. The CDR3 reads CASSLGYTGELFF.

This chain connects TRBV5-1 to TRBJ2-1; the TRBD1 assignment by TCRdb is unverifiable without DNA. Germline V gene data show CDR1 as SGHRS and CDR2 as YFSETQ. The CDR3 contains 14 residues. The CDR3 here is CASSFRDPFNEQFF.

The rearrangement uses TRBV12-3 or TRBV12-4 and TRBJ1-3; the D call from TCRdb, TRBD1, cannot be confirmed without DNA. The CDR3 is made up of 15 amino acids. CDR3 residues: CASSFWAGTRNTIYF.

According to its frequency, this clonotype is medium-sized. V usage is TRBV19 and J usage is TRBJ2-2; checking the TCRdb D call of TRBD1 is not possible without DNA. Germline assignment: CDR1 LNHDA and CDR2 SQIVND (reference sequence). CDR3 length: 15 amino acids. The CDR3 protein is CASSVLGTGSGELFF.

The J gene is TRBJ1-6, the V gene TRBV12-3 or TRBV12-4. This CDR3 is 12 amino acids long. The CDR3 is CASSSGNSPLHF.

The V gene is TRBV6-1, the J gene TRBJ1-1. The length of the CDR3 is 12 residues. The germline V gene has CDR1 MNHNS and CDR2 SASEGT. The CDR3 spells CASSIGRYGAFF.

The rearrangement uses TRBV7-9 and TRBJ2-2; the TCRdb D gene call, TRBD1, has no DNA to confirm it. This CDR3 comprises 16 residues. CDR1 and CDR2 (germline): SEHNR, FQNEAQ (reference sequence). CDR3 sequence reads: CASSGRVRGWTGELFF.

The genes are TRBV27 and TRBJ2-5. The CDR3 extends over 13 amino acids. Germline V CDR1 and CDR2: MNHEY, SMNVEV (reference sequence). The CDR3: CASRVTSQETQYF.

This clonotype counts as medium-sized by frequency. This rearrangement joins TRBV15 to TRBJ2-2; TCRdb designates TRBD2, a call that cannot be tested without DNA. There are 15 residues in the CDR3. Per the germline V gene, CDR1 is LNHNV and CDR2 is YYDKDF (reference sequence). The CDR3: CATSRGGLASGELFF.

This chain uses TRBV5-6 with TRBJ2-5; the D gene TCRdb calls, TRBD2, cannot be checked with no DNA. The CDR3 totals 17 residues. The germline V gene has CDR1 SGHDT and CDR2 YYEEEE. CDR3 residues: CASSFGAGGVLKETQYF.

The genes are TRBV12-3 or TRBV12-4 and TRBJ2-5; the D gene TCRdb calls, TRBD2, cannot be checked with no DNA. CDR3 length: 18 residues. This chain's CDR3 is CASTPPLGLRDGWQTQYF.

The chain joins TRBV10-3 to TRBJ2-6; the TCRdb D gene call, TRBD1, has no DNA to confirm it. The CDR3 covers 17 residues. Germline V gives CDR1 ENHRY, CDR2 SYGVKD. The CDR3 spells CAISGGGRSSGANVLTF.

The chain joins TRBV6-5 to TRBJ2-7; TCRdb lists TRBD1, though no DNA is available to test this call. The length of the CDR3 is 13 residues. Germline V gene sequence: CDR1 MNHEY, CDR2 SVGAGI. The CDR3 protein is CASTGTSRHEQYF.

V and J are TRBV5-4 and TRBJ2-1; without DNA, the TCRdb call of TRBD1 cannot be checked. The CDR3 totals 16 residues. Germline CDR1 is SGHNT and CDR2 is YYREEE (reference sequence). The CDR3 loop is CASSYLTGASYNEQFF.

The chain recombines TRBV24-1 with TRBJ2-3. Germline-derived CDR1 and CDR2 are KGHDR and SFDVKD. There are 12 residues in the CDR3. Here the CDR3 reads CATSQGADTQYF.

This sequence joins TRBV12-3 or TRBV12-4 and TRBJ2-2; TCRdb designates TRBD2, a call that cannot be tested without DNA. The CDR3 is 17 amino acids. The chain's CDR3 is CASSPRASGMNTGELFF.